This T cell receptor (beta chain) emerged from a study of T cells in Graves' hyperthyroidism and ophthalmopathy. The CDR3 is made up of 14 amino acids. V was clipped by 4 bases and J by 6 bases, with 14 bases between them. CDR1 is MNHEY and CDR2 is SMNVEV in the germline V gene (reference sequence). Using RNA transcripts as the source, TCR beta CDR3 regions were amplified. When the TCR CDR3 underwent first-round RT-PCR, the HTBI primer set was used. TCRdb reanalysed the multiplex PCR reads using MiXCR and keeps one entry per CDR3 protein. The repertoire holds roughly 580,000 distinct CDR3 sequences, with around 13% as singletons. This clonotype was seen many times.

The sequenced sample was blood. This receptor was identified in a woman younger than 45 with Graves' hyperthyroidism that later progressed to Graves' ophthalmopathy. The V call is TRBV27, the J call TRBJ2-3; possibly TRBD1 for D (7 bases). The CDR3 bases are TGTGCCAGCAGTTCGGAGGGGGCAGGGGATACGCAGTATTTT. Protein sequence: CASSSEGAGDTQYF.